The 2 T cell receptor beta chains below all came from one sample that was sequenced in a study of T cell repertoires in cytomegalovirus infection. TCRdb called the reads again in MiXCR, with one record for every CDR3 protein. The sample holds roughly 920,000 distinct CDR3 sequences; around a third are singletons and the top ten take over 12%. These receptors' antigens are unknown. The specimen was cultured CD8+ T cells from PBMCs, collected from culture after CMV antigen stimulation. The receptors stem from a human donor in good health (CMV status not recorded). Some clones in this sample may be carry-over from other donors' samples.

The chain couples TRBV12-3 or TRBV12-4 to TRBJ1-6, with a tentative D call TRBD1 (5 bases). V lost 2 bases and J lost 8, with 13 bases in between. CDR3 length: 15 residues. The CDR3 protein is CASSLKGQSYSPLHF. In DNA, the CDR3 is TGTGCCAGCAGTTTAAAGGGGCAATCCTATTCACCCCTCCACTTT.

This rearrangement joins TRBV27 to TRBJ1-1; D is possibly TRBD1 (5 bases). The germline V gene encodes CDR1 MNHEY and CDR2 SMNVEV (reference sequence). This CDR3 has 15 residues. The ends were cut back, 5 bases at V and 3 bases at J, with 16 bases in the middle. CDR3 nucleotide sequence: TGTGCCAGCAGTGCGAACGGGGCCCGGGACACTGAAGCTTTCTTT. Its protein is CASSANGARDTEAFF.